The rows below give T cell receptor beta chains drawn from one sample of a study of Ad26.COV2.S vaccination and SARS-CoV-2 variants. Produced via immunoSEQ multiplex PCR; TCRdb's table is partial and in-frame only. The table includes around 300,000 clones, about 89% detected once. This material consisted of peripheral blood, taken in a trial of Ad26.COV2.S vaccine versus placebo. These receptors originate from a person between 18 and 65 years old who received the Ad26.COV2.S COVID-19 vaccine or a placebo. CDR3s include the opening cysteine and the closing phenylalanine or tryptophan. A D gene is named only where the DNA matches it firmly. Clone size is not always given. Where it is, it says once, few, many or a class for expanded clones.

CDR3 protein | CDR3 DNA | J gene | clone size | D gene | V gene
CASSQDGRYSYNEQFF | TGCGCCAGCAGCCAAGATGGGCGATACTCCTACAATGAGCAGTTCTTC | TRBJ2-1 | few | . | TRBV4-3
CASSFLSGTSPYEQYF | TGTGCCAGCAGCTTTTTGTCTGGGACATCCCCCTACGAGCAGTACTTC | TRBJ2-7 | . | . | TRBV7-8
CASSQPRASGGTDTQYF | TGCGCCAGCAGCCAACCTCGGGCTAGCGGGGGGACAGATACGCAGTATTTT | TRBJ2-3 | . | TRBD2 | TRBV4-3
CASSLDIGELFF | TGTGCCAGCAGCTTGGACATCGGGGAGCTGTTTTTT | TRBJ2-2 | . | . | TRBV7-9
CASIGGPSYNEQFF | TGTGCCAGCATAGGGGGCCCCTCCTACAATGAGCAGTTCTTC | TRBJ2-1 | . | TRBD1 | TRBV6-5
CASSVDASRKTQYF | TGTGCCAGCAGCGTAGATGCTAGTAGAAAGACCCAGTACTTC | TRBJ2-5 | . | . | TRBV9
CASLTGYLAGGPITGELFF | TGTGCTAGCCTGACAGGGTACCTAGCGGGAGGCCCAATCACCGGGGAGCTGTTTTTT | TRBJ2-2 | . | TRBD2 | TRBV12-5
CSASRDTQYF | TGCAGTGCTAGTCGGGATACGCAGTATTTT | TRBJ2-3 | . | . | TRBV20-1
CASIPHNRYEQYF | TGTGCCAGCATCCCGCACAACCGCTACGAGCAGTACTTC | TRBJ2-7 | . | . | TRBV28
CASSLVGEGTEAFF | TGTGCCAGCAGCTTGGTTGGGGAGGGCACTGAAGCTTTCTTT | TRBJ1-1 | . | . | TRBV5-5
CASSRQSQETQYF | TGTGCCAGCAGCCGACAGAGCCAAGAGACCCAGTACTTC | TRBJ2-5 | . | . | TRBV7-2
CASSFLGGSGDNEQFF | TGTGCCAGCAGCTTCCTTGGGGGGAGTGGTGACAATGAGCAGTTCTTC | TRBJ2-1 | . | . | TRBV13
CASSQQGLETQYF | TGTGCCAGCAGCCAACAGGGTTTGGAGACCCAGTACTTC | TRBJ2-5 | . | . | TRBV3-1/TRBV3-2
CATGLGGQGARYEQFF | TGTGCCACGGGATTAGGGGGACAGGGGGCGAGGTATGAGCAGTTCTTC | TRBJ2-1 | . | TRBD1 | TRBV19
CASSQDEALPYEQYF | TGTGCCAGCAGCCAAGATGAGGCGCTTCCCTACGAGCAGTACTTC | TRBJ2-7 | once | . | TRBV14
CAWSGQPAGNTIYF | TGTGCCTGGAGCGGACAGCCGGCTGGAAACACCATATATTTT | TRBJ1-3 | . | . | TRBV30
CASRVRELGTYEQYF | TGTGCCAGCAGGGTCAGGGAACTCGGGACCTACGAGCAGTACTTC | TRBJ2-7 | . | . | TRBV5-4
CASTREGTDTQYF | TGTGCCAGCACAAGGGAGGGCACAGATACGCAGTATTTT | TRBJ2-3 | . | . | TRBV6-5
CASSLVWDTVDEQFF | TGTGCCAGCAGCTTAGTGTGGGACACTGTCGATGAGCAGTTCTTC | TRBJ2-1 | . | . | TRBV11-2
CASSWGQPNTEAFF | TGTGCCAGCAGTTGGGGACAGCCAAACACTGAAGCTTTCTTT | TRBJ1-1 | . | TRBD1 | TRBV6-5
CASSIGGTLGNQPQHF | TGTGCCAGTAGTATTGGGGGGACACTGGGCAATCAGCCCCAGCATTTT | TRBJ1-5 | . | . | TRBV19
CASSSSYQETQYF | TGTGCCAGCAGTTCCTCGTACCAAGAGACCCAGTACTTC | TRBJ2-5 | . | . | TRBV27
CASSLSSSYNEQFF | TGCGCCAGCAGCTTGTCGAGCTCCTACAATGAGCAGTTCTTC | TRBJ2-1 | . | . | TRBV5-1
CASSLGEDGMNTEAFF | TGTGCCAGCAGTTTAGGGGAGGACGGTATGAACACTGAAGCTTTCTTT | TRBJ1-1 | once | . | TRBV28
CASSKRTSGRVNTQYF | TGTGCCAGTAGTAAGCGGACTAGCGGGAGGGTAAATACGCAGTATTTT | TRBJ2-3 | once | TRBD2 | TRBV19
CASTSGVSYTQYF | TGTGCCAGTACTAGCGGGGTCTCCTATACGCAGTATTTT | TRBJ2-3 | . | TRBD2 | TRBV19
CAISESLAGSGNTIYF | TGTGCCATCAGTGAGTCGTTGGCAGGCTCTGGAAACACCATATATTTT | TRBJ1-3 | . | . | TRBV10-3
CATSRNSVDQPQHF | TGTGCCACCAGTCGCAATAGTGTGGATCAGCCCCAGCATTTT | TRBJ1-5 | . | . | TRBV15
CASSRPSTSGISDTQYF | TGTGCCAGCAGCCGCCCCTCGACTAGCGGGATATCAGATACGCAGTATTTT | TRBJ2-3 | . | TRBD2 | TRBV3-1/TRBV3-2
CSASSTGVGEAFF | TGCAGTGCTAGTAGCACAGGGGTCGGTGAAGCTTTCTTT | TRBJ1-1 | . | TRBD1 | TRBV20-1
CASSLWARGNSPLHF | TGTGCCAGCAGTTTATGGGCCCGGGGAAATTCACCCCTCCACTTT | TRBJ1-6 | . | . | TRBV28
CASSFSGGSYEQYF | TGTGCCAGCAGCTTTAGCGGGGGCTCGTACGAGCAGTACTTC | TRBJ2-7 | . | TRBD2 | TRBV7-9
CASSIPGAPMNTEAFF | TGTGCCAGTAGTATTCCAGGGGCCCCCATGAACACTGAAGCTTTCTTT | TRBJ1-1 | . | . | TRBV19
CASRRGGGTDTQYF | TGTGCCAGCAGGCGCGGAGGGGGCACAGATACGCAGTATTTT | TRBJ2-3 | . | . | TRBV28
CASSLHENTEAFF | TGTGCCAGCAGTTTACACGAGAACACTGAAGCTTTCTTT | TRBJ1-1 | . | . | TRBV12-3/TRBV12-4
CASSQEPSAKNIQYF | TGTGCCAGCAGCCAAGAACCCTCGGCCAAAAACATTCAGTACTTC | TRBJ2-4 | . | . | TRBV28
CASSSGPNEQFF | TGTGCCAGCAGCTCGGGCCCGAATGAGCAGTTCTTC | TRBJ2-1 | . | . | TRBV11-3
CATSKRGLYNEQFF | TGTGCCACCAGTAAACGGGGACTGTACAATGAGCAGTTCTTC | TRBJ2-1 | . | . | TRBV15
CASSPGTTTNEKLFF | TGTGCCAGCAGTCCCGGGACAACAACTAATGAAAAACTGTTTTTT | TRBJ1-4 | . | . | TRBV28
CASSSGTSASTDTQYF | TGTGCCAGCAGCTCCGGGACTTCCGCGAGCACAGATACGCAGTATTTT | TRBJ2-3 | few | . | TRBV7-2
CASSPPTATEAFF | TGTGCCAGCTCACCACCGACAGCAACTGAAGCTTTCTTT | TRBJ1-1 | once | . | TRBV18
CASSYAGQGAEDTEAFF | TGTGCCAGCAGTTACGCGGGACAGGGGGCCGAAGACACTGAAGCTTTCTTT | TRBJ1-1 | . | TRBD1 | TRBV6-2/TRBV6-3
CASSEAPGTGGSYGYTF | TGTGCCAGCAGTGAAGCCCCCGGGACAGGGGGAAGTTATGGCTACACCTTC | TRBJ1-2 | . | TRBD1 | TRBV5-6
CASSSGASGSYEQYF | TGCGCCAGCAGCTCGGGGGCTAGCGGATCCTACGAGCAGTACTTC | TRBJ2-7 | once | . | TRBV5-1
CASSSQGAGYEQYF | TGTGCCAGTAGTTCACAGGGAGCTGGCTACGAGCAGTACTTC | TRBJ2-7 | . | . | TRBV19
CASSEQGGSLLQFF | TGTGCCAGCAGTGAGCAAGGTGGCTCTTTGTTGCAGTTCTTC | TRBJ2-1 | . | . | TRBV2
CASSFTGLAGQETQYF | TGTGCCAGCAGCTTTACGGGACTAGCGGGTCAAGAGACCCAGTACTTC | TRBJ2-5 | . | TRBD2 | TRBV7-6
CASSQLQGTGANVLTF | TGTGCCAGCTCTCAACTCCAGGGTACTGGGGCCAACGTCCTGACTTTC | TRBJ2-6 | . | . | TRBV18
CASSYGGPTSGNTIYF | TGTGCCAGCAGTTACGGAGGACCGACCTCTGGAAACACCATATATTTT | TRBJ1-3 | . | . | TRBV6-5
CASSGALAGGTDTQYF | TGTGCCAGCAGTGGTGCCCTAGCGGGAGGGACAGATACGCAGTATTTT | TRBJ2-3 | . | TRBD2 | TRBV2
CASSEDNEAFF | TGTGCCAGCAGTGAAGACAATGAAGCTTTCTTT | TRBJ1-1 | . | . | TRBV25-1
CASSSNRVTWQETQYF | TGTGCCAGCAGTTCGAACAGGGTAACGTGGCAAGAGACCCAGTACTTC | TRBJ2-5 | . | . | TRBV28
CASSPGTSGSGANVLTF | TGTGCCAGCAGCCCGGGGACTAGCGGGAGCGGGGCCAACGTCCTGACTTTC | TRBJ2-6 | . | TRBD2 | TRBV3-1/TRBV3-2
CAILDRINYEQYF | TGTGCCATCCTAGACAGAATCAACTACGAGCAGTACTTC | TRBJ2-7 | . | . | TRBV10-3
CASRQDSISLYEQYF | TGCGCCAGCAGACAAGACAGTATATCACTCTACGAGCAGTACTTC | TRBJ2-7 | . | . | TRBV5-1
CASSLSIAGYGYTF | TGTGCCAGCAGCTTATCTATAGCAGGTTATGGCTACACCTTC | TRBJ1-2 | . | . | TRBV7-8
CASSSGQGFYNSPLHF | TGTGCCAGCAGCTCGGGACAGGGTTTCTATAATTCACCCCTCCACTTT | TRBJ1-6 | . | TRBD1 | TRBV7-9
CASSPGLAGGRGETQYF | TGTGCCAGCAGCCCGGGACTAGCGGGAGGAAGGGGAGAGACCCAGTACTTC | TRBJ2-5 | once | TRBD2 | TRBV5-4
CASSRTGGYEQYF | TGTGCCAGCTCTCGGACAGGGGGCTACGAGCAGTACTTC | TRBJ2-7 | once | TRBD1 | TRBV18